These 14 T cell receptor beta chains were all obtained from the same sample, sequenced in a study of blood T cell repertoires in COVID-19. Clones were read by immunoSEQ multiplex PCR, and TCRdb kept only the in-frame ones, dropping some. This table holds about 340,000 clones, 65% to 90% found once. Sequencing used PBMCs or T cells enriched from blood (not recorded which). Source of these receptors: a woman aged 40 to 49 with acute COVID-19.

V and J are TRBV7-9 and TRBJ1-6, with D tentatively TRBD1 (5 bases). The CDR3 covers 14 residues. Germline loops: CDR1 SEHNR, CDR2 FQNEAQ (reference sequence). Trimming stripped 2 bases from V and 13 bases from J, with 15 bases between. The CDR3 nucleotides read TGTGCCAGCAGCTTAAGCGGGGACCGTTCCCCCCTCCACTTT. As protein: CASSLSGDRSPLHF.

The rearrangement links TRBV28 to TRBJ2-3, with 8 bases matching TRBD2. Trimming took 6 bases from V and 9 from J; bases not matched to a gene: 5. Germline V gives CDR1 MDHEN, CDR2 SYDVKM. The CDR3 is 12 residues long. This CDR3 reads CASRPSGPTQYF. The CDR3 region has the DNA TGTGCCAGCAGACCTAGCGGGCCGACGCAGTATTTT.

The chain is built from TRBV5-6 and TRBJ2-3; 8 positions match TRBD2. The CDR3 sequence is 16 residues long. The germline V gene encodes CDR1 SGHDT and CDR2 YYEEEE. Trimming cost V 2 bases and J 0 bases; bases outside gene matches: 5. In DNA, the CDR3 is TGTGCCAGCAGCTTTCCCCGGGAGGGTAGCACAGATACGCAGTATTTT. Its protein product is CASSFPREGSTDTQYF.

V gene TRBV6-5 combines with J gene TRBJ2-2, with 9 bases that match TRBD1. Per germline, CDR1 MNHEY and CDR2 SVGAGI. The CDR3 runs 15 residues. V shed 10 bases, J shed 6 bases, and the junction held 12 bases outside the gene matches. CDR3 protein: CATAPVDRGAGELFF. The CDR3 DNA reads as TGTGCCACCGCCCCGGTGGACAGGGGAGCCGGGGAGCTGTTTTTT.

The CDR3 DNA reads TGCGCCAGCAGCCCTTCGTCGAGGGTAATCTATGGCTACACCTTC. Its translation is CASSPSSRVIYGYTF. This chain links TRBV4-1 with TRBJ1-2; D gene uncertain. The germline V and J ends were trimmed by 4 bases and 4 bases, with 16 bases remaining between them. Germline V lookup: CDR1 MGHRA, CDR2 YSYEKL. The CDR3 is made up of 15 amino acids.

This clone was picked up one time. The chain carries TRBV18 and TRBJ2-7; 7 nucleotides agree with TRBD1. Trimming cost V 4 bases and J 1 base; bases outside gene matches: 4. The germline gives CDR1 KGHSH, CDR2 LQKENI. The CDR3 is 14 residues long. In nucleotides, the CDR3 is TGTGCCAGCTCACGGGACAGCCAGTCCTACGAGCAGTACTTC. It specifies CASSRDSQSYEQYF.

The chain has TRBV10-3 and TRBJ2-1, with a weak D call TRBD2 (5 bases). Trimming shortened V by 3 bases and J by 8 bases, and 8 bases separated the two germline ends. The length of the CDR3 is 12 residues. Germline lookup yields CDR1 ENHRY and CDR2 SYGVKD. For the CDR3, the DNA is TGTGCCATCAGTGAAACTAGTTATGAGCAGTTCTTC. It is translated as CAISETSYEQFF.

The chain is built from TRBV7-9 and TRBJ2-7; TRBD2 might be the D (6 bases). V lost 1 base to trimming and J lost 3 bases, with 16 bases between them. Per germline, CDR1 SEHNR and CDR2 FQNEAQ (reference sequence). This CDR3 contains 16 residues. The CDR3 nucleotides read TGTGCCAGCAGCTTAGGGGGGACTCTCTTCTACTACGAGCAGTACTTC. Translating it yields CASSLGGTLFYYEQYF. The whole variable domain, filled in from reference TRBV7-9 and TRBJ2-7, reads DTGVSQNPRHKITKRGQNVTFRCDPISEHNRLYWYRQTLGQGPEFLTYFQNEAQLEKSRLLSDRFSAERPKGSFSTLEIQRTEQGDSAMYLCASSLGGTLFYYEQYFGPGTRLTVT.

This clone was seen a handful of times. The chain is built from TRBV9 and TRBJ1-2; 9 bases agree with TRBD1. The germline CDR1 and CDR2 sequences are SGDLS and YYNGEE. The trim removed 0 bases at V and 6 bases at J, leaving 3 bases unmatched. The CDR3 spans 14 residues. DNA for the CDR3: TGTGCCAGCAGCGTAGGTCGGACAGGGGATGGCTACACCTTC. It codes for CASSVGRTGDGYTF.

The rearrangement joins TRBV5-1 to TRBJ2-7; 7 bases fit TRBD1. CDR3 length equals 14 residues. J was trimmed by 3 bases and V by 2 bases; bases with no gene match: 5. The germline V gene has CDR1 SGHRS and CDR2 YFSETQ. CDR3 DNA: TGCGCCAGCAGCTTACCGGGACAGAGCTACGAGCAGTACTTC. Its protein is CASSLPGQSYEQYF.

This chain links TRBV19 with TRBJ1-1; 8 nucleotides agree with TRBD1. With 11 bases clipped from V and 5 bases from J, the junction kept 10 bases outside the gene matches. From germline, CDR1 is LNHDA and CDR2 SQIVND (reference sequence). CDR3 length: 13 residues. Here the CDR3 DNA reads TGTGCCTCAAATGACAGGGGTGAGACTGAAGCTTTCTTT. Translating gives CASNDRGETEAFF.

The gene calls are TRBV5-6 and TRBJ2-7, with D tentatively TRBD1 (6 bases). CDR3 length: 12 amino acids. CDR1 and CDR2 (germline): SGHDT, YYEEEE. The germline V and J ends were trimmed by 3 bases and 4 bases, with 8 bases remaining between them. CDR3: CASSSGQYEQYF. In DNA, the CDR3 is TGTGCCAGCAGCTCGGGACAATACGAGCAGTACTTC. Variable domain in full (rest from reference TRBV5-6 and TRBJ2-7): DAGVTQSPTHLIKTRGQQVTLRCSPKSGHDTVSWYQQALGQGPQFIFQYYEEEERQRGNFPDRFSGHQFPNYSSELNVNALLLGDSALYLCASSSGQYEQYFGPGTRLTVT.

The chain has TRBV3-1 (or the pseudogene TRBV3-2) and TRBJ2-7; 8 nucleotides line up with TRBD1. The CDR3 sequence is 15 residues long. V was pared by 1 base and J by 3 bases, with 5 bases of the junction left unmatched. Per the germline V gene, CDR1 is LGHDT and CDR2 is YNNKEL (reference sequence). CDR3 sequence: CASSQVGQVIYEQYF. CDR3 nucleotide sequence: TGTGCCAGCAGCCAAGTGGGACAGGTGATCTACGAGCAGTACTTC.

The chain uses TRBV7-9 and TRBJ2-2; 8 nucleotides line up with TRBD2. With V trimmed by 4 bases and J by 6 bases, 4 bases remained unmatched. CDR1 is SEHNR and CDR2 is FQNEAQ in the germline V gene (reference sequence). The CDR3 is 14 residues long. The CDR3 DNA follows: TGTGCCAGCAGCTATAGCGGGGAACCCGGGGAGCTGTTTTTT. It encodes CASSYSGEPGELFF.